This T cell receptor beta chain was documented in a study of post-analysis software for immune sequencing data. Concerning this clonotype itself: Its specificity is not known.

The authors incorporated unique molecular identifiers into the TCR beta cDNA libraries. TCRdb used MiXCR to reprocess the PCR reads, holding one entry per CDR3 protein. The table has hundreds of thousands of distinct CDR3 sequences, less than 35% seen once; the top ten hold about 0.5%. Study-level points and caveats: Multiple sclerosis patients had significantly lower normalized Chao1 diversity than controls. There were a few TRBV segments more frequent in patients than controls, and TRBV5-6, TRBV5-1 and TRBV20-1 were among them.

The V end was cut by 3 bases, the J end by 0 bases, with 8 bases between. CDR3 size: 13 residues. Germline CDR1 and CDR2: DFQATT and SNEGSKA (reference sequence). The specimen was blood. The rearrangement uses TRBV20-1 and TRBJ1-1; possibly TRBD1 for D (5 bases). This TCR was recovered from a girl between 10 and 17 years old with multiple sclerosis. In DNA, the CDR3 is TGCAGTGCTAGCTGGGGCTTGAACACTGAAGCTTTCTTT. This encodes CSASWGLNTEAFF.